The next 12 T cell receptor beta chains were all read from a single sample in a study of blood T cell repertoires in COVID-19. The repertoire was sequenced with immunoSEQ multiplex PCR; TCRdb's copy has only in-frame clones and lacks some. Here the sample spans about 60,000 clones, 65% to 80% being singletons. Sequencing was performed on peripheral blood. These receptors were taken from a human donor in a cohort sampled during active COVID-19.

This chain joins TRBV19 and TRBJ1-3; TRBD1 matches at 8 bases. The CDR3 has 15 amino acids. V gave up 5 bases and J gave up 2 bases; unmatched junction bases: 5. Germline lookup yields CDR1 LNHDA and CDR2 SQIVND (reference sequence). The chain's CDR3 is CASSADRGAGNTIYF. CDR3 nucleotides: TGTGCCAGTAGTGCCGACAGGGGAGCTGGAAACACCATATATTTT.

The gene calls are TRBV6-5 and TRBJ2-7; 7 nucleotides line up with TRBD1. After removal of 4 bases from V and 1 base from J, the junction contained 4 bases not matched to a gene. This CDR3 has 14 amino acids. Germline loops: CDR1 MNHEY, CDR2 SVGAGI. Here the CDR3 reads CASSSRTGSYEQYF. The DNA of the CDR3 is TGTGCCAGCAGTTCCAGGACAGGTTCCTACGAGCAGTACTTC.

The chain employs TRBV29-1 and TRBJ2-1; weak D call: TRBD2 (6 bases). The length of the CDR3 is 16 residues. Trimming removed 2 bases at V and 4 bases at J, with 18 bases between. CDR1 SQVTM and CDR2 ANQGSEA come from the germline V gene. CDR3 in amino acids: CSVEHLVLAAYNEQFF. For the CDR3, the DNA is TGCAGCGTTGAACATCTGGTGTTAGCGGCTTACAATGAGCAGTTCTTC.

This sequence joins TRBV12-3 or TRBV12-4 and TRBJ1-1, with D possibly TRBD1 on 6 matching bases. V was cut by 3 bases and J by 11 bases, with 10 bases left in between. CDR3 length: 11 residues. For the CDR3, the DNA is TGTGCCAGCAGTTTCGCAGGGGATGCTTTCTTT. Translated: CASSFAGDAFF.

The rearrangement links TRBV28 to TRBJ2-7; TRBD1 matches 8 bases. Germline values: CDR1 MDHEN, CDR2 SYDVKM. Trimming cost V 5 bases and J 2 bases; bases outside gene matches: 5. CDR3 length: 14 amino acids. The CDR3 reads CASSRDRRAYEQYF. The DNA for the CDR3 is TGTGCCAGCAGTCGGGACAGGCGGGCCTACGAGCAGTACTTC.

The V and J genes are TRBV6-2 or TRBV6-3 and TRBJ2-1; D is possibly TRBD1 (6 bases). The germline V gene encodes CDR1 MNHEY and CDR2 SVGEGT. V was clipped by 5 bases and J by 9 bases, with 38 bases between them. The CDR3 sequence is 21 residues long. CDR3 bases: TGTGCCAGCAGTCTTAAATACAGACCCAATCCAGGGGATTTGAAGACGGGTGAGCAGTTCTTC. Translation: CASSLKYRPNPGDLKTGEQFF.

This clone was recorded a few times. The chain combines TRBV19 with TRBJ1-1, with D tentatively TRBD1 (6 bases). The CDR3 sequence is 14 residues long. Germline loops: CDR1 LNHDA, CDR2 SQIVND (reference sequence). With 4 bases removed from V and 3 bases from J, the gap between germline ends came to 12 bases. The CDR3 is CASSRAGEHTEAFF. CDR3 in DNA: TGTGCCAGTAGTAGGGCAGGGGAGCACACTGAAGCTTTCTTT.

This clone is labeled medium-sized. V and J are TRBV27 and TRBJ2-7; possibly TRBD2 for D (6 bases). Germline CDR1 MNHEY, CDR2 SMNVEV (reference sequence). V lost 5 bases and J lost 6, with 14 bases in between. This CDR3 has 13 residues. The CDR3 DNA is TGTGCCAGCAGTGCGGGACTCCGTCGCGAGCAGTACTTC. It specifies CASSAGLRREQYF.

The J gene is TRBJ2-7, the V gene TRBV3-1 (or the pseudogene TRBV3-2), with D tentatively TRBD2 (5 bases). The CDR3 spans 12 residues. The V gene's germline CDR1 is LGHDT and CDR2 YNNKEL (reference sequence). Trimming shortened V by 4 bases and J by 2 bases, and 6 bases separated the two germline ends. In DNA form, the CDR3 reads TGTGCCAGCAGCCTCGGGACCTACGAGCAGTACTTC. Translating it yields CASSLGTYEQYF.

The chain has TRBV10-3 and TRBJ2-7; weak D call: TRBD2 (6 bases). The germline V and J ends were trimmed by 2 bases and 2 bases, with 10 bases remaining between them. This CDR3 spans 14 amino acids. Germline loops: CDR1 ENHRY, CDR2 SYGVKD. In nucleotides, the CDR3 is TGTGCCATCAGTGAGGGAGGGTCTACCTACGAGCAGTACTTC. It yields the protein CAISEGGSTYEQYF.

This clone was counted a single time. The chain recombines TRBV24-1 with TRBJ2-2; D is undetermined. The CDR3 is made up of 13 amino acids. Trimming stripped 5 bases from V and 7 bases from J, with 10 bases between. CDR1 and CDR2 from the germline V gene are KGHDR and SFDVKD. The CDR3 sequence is CATSGSGYGELFF. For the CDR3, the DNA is TGTGCCACCAGTGGATCGGGTTACGGGGAGCTGTTTTTT.

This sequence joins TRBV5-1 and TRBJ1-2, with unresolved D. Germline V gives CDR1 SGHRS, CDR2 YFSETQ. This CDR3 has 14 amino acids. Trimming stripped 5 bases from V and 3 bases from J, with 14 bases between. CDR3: CASSPERAHYGYTF. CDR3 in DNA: TGCGCCAGCAGTCCCGAGAGGGCCCACTATGGCTACACCTTC.